This T cell receptor (beta chain) was recorded in a study of tacrolimus-resistant gene-edited T cells for transplant recipients (dated by TCRdb to the early 2020s). About the investigation overall: Clonality and clone numbers were compared by TCRbeta sequencing between expanded FKBP12 knockout and unedited CMV-specific T cell products. As a safety check, repertoire sequencing was used to rule out clonal outgrowth driven by transformation after gene editing. Sequencing covered a couple of donors, and each donor provided one unedited and one FKBP12 knockout CMV-specific T cell product. The research as a whole found: According to the authors' conclusion, gene editing neither drastically skewed the TCRbeta repertoire nor caused excessive clonal expansion. The repertoire comparisons shown in Figure 5 were based on n = 2. Repertoires from different donors showed no Morisita similarity, whereas knockout and unedited products from the same donor showed high similarity. Clonality, top-10 clone read coverage, and total clone numbers were comparable between knockout and unedited products.

On this clone: No much larger clone exists at a distance of one base, and base qualities are not known.

Before enrichment with an IFNgamma secretion assay kit, PBMCs were stimulated for six to seven hours with overlapping CMV pp65 and IE-1 peptide pools. Unmodified control products were expanded in parallel and were not subjected to electroporation. Enriched CMV-specific T cells were expanded in culture with recombinant human IL-7 and IL-15. Before cryopreservation, T cell products were cultured for about three weeks. After activation, CMV-specific T cells were enriched from PBMCs based on IFNgamma secretion. Inclusive of the bounding cysteine and phenylalanine, the CDR3 is 14 residues long. Of all the DNA, just the CDR3 is kept, 42 bases in frame from base 1. V sheds 5 bases and J sheds 3 bases, leaving 12 bases between their ends. The germline V gene provides CDR1 SGHTA and CDR2 FQGNSA. Genomic DNA served as the input for TCRbeta sequencing, which was run through the immunoSEQ service. The study's processing was this. Using immunoSEQ ANALYZER 3.0, the repertoires were analyzed for Morisita similarity, clonality, top-10 clone coverage and total clone counts. Clonality was put on a scale on which 1 meant a monoclonal product and lower values meant a more diverse product. TCRdb holds this immuneACCESS table with in-frame rearrangements only. Some clones are missing; in checked studies, unresolved V genes explain under half, and the rest has no known cause. V and J calls and clone size are those listed in that table; D and trimming were worked out from the DNA. For this sample the table gives around 690 clones, of which about 53% were detected only once. Approximately 83% of the sample is taken by the ten largest.

The rearrangement combines TRBV7-2 with TRBJ2-3; no confident D gene assignment can be made. The source is a human donor in good health, a blood donor. Sequenced material: a CMV-specific product grown in culture. This specimen's cell subset or site label, interpreted: expanded CMV-specific T cell product isolated by IFNgamma secretion after CMV peptide stimulation. The DNA is TGTGCCAGCAGCCGGAGTTCCCCTACAGATACGCAGTATTTT. Translated, this is CASSRSSPTDTQYF.